This is a list of T cell receptor beta chains from one sample in a study of blood T cell repertoires in COVID-19. TCRdb's copy holds only in-frame clones and misses some; the assay was immunoSEQ multiplex PCR. The sample contains 150,000 to 200,000 clones, around 84% of which appear only once. The sequenced material came from peripheral blood. All receptors come from a woman in her seventies with COVID-19, enrolled during active disease. CDR3s include the opening cysteine and the closing phenylalanine or tryptophan. D genes are given only for firm matches. For some rows the clone size is stated as once, few or many, or as a class when expanded; others skip it.

clone size	V gene	J gene	D gene	CDR3 protein
-	TRBV19	TRBJ2-5	-	CASSETRSETQYF
-	TRBV19	TRBJ2-3	TRBD2	CASTPRRGGGSSTDTQYF
-	TRBV29-1	TRBJ2-2	-	CSARVHGELFF
-	TRBV11-3	TRBJ2-1	-	CASSFDSGDNEQFF
-	TRBV7-9	TRBJ1-1	-	CASSLGQYNTEAFF
-	TRBV28	TRBJ2-7	-	CASSLIGGQPTEYF
-	TRBV7-6	TRBJ2-7	-	CASSLSGSISEQYF
-	TRBV5-4	TRBJ2-7	TRBD2	CASSGRSGGSSYEQYF
once	TRBV27	TRBJ2-3	-	CASNRQGGADTQYF
few	TRBV6-2/TRBV6-3	TRBJ2-1	TRBD2	CASSHPTSGRANEQFF
-	TRBV11-1	TRBJ1-1	-	CASSLWRDGEAFF
-	TRBV11-2	TRBJ1-2	-	CASSFRGSYDGYTF
few	TRBV5-1	TRBJ1-1	TRBD1	CASSPNRGLGWAFF
-	TRBV5-6	TRBJ1-1	-	CASTRSGTEAFF
-	TRBV3-1/TRBV3-2	TRBJ1-3	-	CASSQDSFASGNTIYF
-	TRBV29-1	TRBJ1-1	TRBD1	CSVPGQYTEAFF
once	TRBV28	TRBJ1-2	-	CASSPDSLYGYTF
-	TRBV5-1	TRBJ1-3	TRBD1	CASSLTTGGEGGTIYF
-	TRBV21-1	TRBJ2-7	-	CANPPAYEQYF
-	TRBV19	TRBJ1-5	TRBD1	CASSIFGQGVSNQPQHF
-	TRBV11-2	TRBJ1-1	-	CGSQNTEAFF
few	TRBV6-6	TRBJ1-1	-	CASSYSNRRAFF
-	TRBV27	TRBJ1-6	-	CASSSQGLADSPLHF
-	TRBV28	TRBJ2-3	TRBD1	CASSYRGPTQYF
-	TRBV2	TRBJ1-6	TRBD1	CASSPDRARSPLHF
-	TRBV5-4	TRBJ2-1	-	CASSTTGTYNEQFF
-	TRBV5-1	TRBJ2-4	TRBD2	CASSILGEGNIQYF
-	TRBV30	TRBJ1-5	TRBD1	CAWAAGTGDQPQHF
-	TRBV3-1/TRBV3-2	TRBJ2-1	TRBD2	CASSPTSGGGNEQFF
-	TRBV18	TRBJ1-3	TRBD1	CASSDPGTAGNTIYF
-	TRBV7-8	TRBJ1-2	TRBD1	CASSFPIRDREDGYTF
-	TRBV11-2	TRBJ2-1	TRBD2	CASSDPGGPSNEQFF
-	TRBV5-1	TRBJ2-3	-	CASFLEGADTQYF
-	TRBV30	TRBJ1-5	-	CAWSEAGGRYQPQHF
few	TRBV6-6	TRBJ2-7	-	CASSYSRHEQYF
-	TRBV19	TRBJ1-5	-	CASREGPQGNQPQHF
-	TRBV20-1	TRBJ1-2	-	CSALPPYGYTF
-	TRBV27	TRBJ1-4	-	CASSLSWPNEKLFF
-	TRBV10-3	TRBJ2-5	TRBD2	CAIRDSGGQEETQYF
-	TRBV27	TRBJ2-5	-	CASSFRGGPETQYF
-	TRBV18	TRBJ2-4	-	CASSPAVLAKNIQYF
-	TRBV30	TRBJ1-1	-	CAWSDALTGNTEAFF
-	TRBV27	TRBJ2-7	TRBD2	CASSPGLAGGRTYEQYF
-	TRBV2	TRBJ1-2	-	CASRGAAGYYGYTF
-	TRBV27	TRBJ1-2	-	CASTKGAGASYGYTF
-	TRBV6-5	TRBJ2-3	-	CASSRGGLDTDTQYF
once	TRBV11-2	TRBJ1-2	TRBD1	CASSQGTGHYGYTF
-	TRBV19	TRBJ2-7	-	CASSMATSFGEQYF
-	TRBV7-2	TRBJ1-5	-	CASADTNSNQPQHF
-	TRBV6-5	TRBJ1-4	-	CASSYSNSNEKLFF
-	TRBV27	TRBJ2-1	TRBD2	CASRDRLAAYNEQFF
-	TRBV12-3/TRBV12-4	TRBJ1-2	TRBD1	CASSRQGNYGYTF
few	TRBV14	TRBJ1-2	-	CASSQDRNGGYGYTF
-	TRBV5-1	TRBJ2-5	TRBD1	CASSLSSGGRETQYF
-	TRBV6-2/TRBV6-3	TRBJ1-2	-	CASSYPGQNYGYTF
-	TRBV5-5	TRBJ1-1	TRBD1	CASSRDRMNTEAFF